The source of this TCR beta chain is a study of blood T cell repertoires in COVID-19. Study-level information: The United States, Italy and Spain supplied acute and convalescent COVID-19 samples. Sources were T cells, B-cell-depleted T cells, or PBMCs; the material itself was cDNA or gDNA.

In the study's own analysis: From reference gene primer amplification, estimates of nucleated cell counts were derived. Assay used: immunoSEQ multiplex PCR; TCRdb lists only in-frame clones, some missing. V and J calls and clone size are those listed in that table; D and trimming were worked out from the DNA. The sample gives tens of thousands of clones, approximately 83% of which show up once; more than 40% is in the top ten. Trimming took 3 bases from V and 2 from J; bases not matched to a gene: 8. This CDR3 region has 16 residues. Per the germline V gene, CDR1 is SGDLS and CDR2 is YYNGEE. Source material: peripheral blood. The rearrangement joins TRBV9 to TRBJ2-3, with 8 bases fitting TRBD2. The origin of this receptor is a man in his 70s with acute or convalescent COVID-19. The CDR3 spells CASSAFGRGDTDTQYF. In DNA form, the CDR3 reads TGTGCCAGCAGCGCGTTTGGGCGGGGGGACACAGATACGCAGTATTTT.